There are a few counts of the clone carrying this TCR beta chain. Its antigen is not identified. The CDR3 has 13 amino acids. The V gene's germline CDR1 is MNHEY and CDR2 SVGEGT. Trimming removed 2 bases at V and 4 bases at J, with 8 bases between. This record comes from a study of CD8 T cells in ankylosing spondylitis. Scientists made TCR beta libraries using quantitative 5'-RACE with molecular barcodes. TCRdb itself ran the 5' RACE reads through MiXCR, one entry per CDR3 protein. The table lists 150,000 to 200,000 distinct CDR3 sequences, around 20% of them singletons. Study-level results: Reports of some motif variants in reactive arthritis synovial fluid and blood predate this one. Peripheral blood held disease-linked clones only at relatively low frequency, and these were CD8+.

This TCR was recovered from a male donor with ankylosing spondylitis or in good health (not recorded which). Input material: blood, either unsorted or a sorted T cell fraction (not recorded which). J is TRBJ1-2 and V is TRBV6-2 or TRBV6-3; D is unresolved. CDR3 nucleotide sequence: TGTGCCAGCAGTTACGAACACGGCTATGGCTACACCTTC. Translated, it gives CASSYEHGYGYTF.